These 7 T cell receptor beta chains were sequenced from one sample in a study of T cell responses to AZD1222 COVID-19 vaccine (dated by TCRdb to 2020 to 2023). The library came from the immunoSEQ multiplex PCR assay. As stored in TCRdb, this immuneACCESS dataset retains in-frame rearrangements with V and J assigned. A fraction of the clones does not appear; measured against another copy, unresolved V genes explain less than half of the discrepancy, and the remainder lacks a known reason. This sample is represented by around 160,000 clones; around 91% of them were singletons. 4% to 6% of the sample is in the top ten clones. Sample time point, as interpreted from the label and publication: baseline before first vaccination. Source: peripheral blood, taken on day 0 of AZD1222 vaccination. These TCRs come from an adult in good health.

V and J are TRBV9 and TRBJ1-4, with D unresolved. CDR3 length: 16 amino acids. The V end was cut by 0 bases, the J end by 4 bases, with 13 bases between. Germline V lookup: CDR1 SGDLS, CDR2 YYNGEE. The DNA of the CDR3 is TGTGCCAGCAGCGTAGCTGGTGGGAGAGGTAATGAAAAACTGTTTTTT. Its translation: CASSVAGGRGNEKLFF.

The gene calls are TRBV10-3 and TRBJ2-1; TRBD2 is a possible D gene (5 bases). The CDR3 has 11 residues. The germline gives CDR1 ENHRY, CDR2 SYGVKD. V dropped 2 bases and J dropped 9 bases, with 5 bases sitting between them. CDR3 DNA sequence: TGTGCCATCAGTGAGGGGAGTGAGCAGTTCTTC. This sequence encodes CAISEGSEQFF.

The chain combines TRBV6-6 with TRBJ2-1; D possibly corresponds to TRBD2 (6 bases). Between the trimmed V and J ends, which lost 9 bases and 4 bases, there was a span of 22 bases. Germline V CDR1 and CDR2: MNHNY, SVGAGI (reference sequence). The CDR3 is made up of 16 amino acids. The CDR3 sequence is CASMLAESDPYNEQFF. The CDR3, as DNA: TGTGCCAGTATGTTAGCGGAGTCAGACCCATACAATGAGCAGTTCTTC.

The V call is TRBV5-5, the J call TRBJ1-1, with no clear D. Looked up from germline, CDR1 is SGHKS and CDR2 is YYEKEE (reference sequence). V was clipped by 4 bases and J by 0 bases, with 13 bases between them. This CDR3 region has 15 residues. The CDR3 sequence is CASSTGWALNTEAFF. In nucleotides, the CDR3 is TGTGCCAGCAGCACCGGTTGGGCCTTGAACACTGAAGCTTTCTTT.

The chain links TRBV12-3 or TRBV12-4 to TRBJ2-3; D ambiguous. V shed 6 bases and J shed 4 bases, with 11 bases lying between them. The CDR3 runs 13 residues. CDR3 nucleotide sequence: TGTGCCAGCAGCCCTTCTTCGGCAGATACGCAGTATTTT. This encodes CASSPSSADTQYF.

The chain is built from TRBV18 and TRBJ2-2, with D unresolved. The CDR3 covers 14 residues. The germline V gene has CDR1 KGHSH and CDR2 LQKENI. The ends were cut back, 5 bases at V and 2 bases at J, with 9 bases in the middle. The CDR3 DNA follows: TGTGCCAGCTCATTGAAGATTAACACCGGGGAGCTGTTTTTT. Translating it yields CASSLKINTGELFF.

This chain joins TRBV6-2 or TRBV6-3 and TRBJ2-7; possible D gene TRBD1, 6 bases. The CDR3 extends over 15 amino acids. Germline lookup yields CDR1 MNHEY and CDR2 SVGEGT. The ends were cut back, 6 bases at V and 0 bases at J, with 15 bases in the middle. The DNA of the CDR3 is TGTGCCAGCAGCCGCACAGGGAAGGTCTCCTACGAGCAGTACTTC. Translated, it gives CASSRTGKVSYEQYF.